These 30 T cell receptor beta chains came from one sample sequenced in a study of T cells in Graves' hyperthyroidism and ophthalmopathy. TCR beta CDR3 region amplification was performed from RNA transcripts. TCR CDR3 underwent first-round RT-PCR with the HTBI primer set. Using its own MiXCR run on the multiplex PCR reads, TCRdb lists one record per CDR3 protein. In the table there are about 400,000 distinct CDR3 sequences, around 15% of which are singletons. Sequenced input: blood. These receptors were taken from a woman aged 55-70 years with Graves' ophthalmopathy.

The V gene is TRBV20-1, the J gene TRBJ2-1; D possibly corresponds to TRBD2 (5 bases). This CDR3 spans 14 amino acids. V lost 1 base and J lost 0, with 7 bases in between. The V gene's germline CDR1 is DFQATT and CDR2 SNEGSKA (reference sequence). The CDR3 here is CSARGTYSYNEQFF. The CDR3 DNA follows: TGCAGTGCTAGAGGGACTTACTCCTACAATGAGCAGTTCTTC.

This clonotype was seen more than once but under ten times. The chain is built from TRBV7-2 and TRBJ2-1; the D call may be TRBD1 or TRBD2 (5 bases each). Looked up from germline, CDR1 is SGHTA and CDR2 is FQGNSA. CDR3 length: 14 residues. The germline V and J ends were trimmed by 0 bases and 5 bases, with 8 bases remaining between them. The CDR3: CASSLAGVHNEQFF. The CDR3 DNA follows: TGTGCCAGCAGCTTAGCGGGGGTACACAATGAGCAGTTCTTC. Using reference TRBV7-2 and TRBJ2-1 for the parts outside the CDR3, the full variable domain is GAGVSQSPSNKVTEKGKDVELRCDPISGHTALYWYRQSLGQGLEFLIYFQGNSAPDKSGLPSDRFSAERTGGSVSTLTIQRTQQEDSAVYLCASSLAGVHNEQFFGPGTRLTVL.

This clonotype was recorded a few times. The chain combines TRBV11-2 with TRBJ2-1; 12 bases are shared with TRBD2. Trimming took 2 bases from V and 2 from J; bases not matched to a gene: 22. Germline values: CDR1 SGHAT, CDR2 FQNNGV. The CDR3 runs 23 residues. The CDR3 nucleotides are TGTGCCAGCAGCTTACTAAGGGACAGCTCGGGACTAGCGGGCTCAATCCCCTACAATGAGCAGTTCTTC. Protein: CASSLLRDSSGLAGSIPYNEQFF.

In its sample, this clonotype was seen many times. This chain links TRBV24-1 with TRBJ2-1; 11 bases align to TRBD2. Looked up from germline, CDR1 is KGHDR and CDR2 is SFDVKD. Trimming at V came to 4 bases and at J to 9 bases, leaving 7 bases not matched to a gene. The CDR3 runs to 15 residues. CDR3 DNA: TGTGCCACCAGTGAAACACTAGCGGGGGTAGGTGAGCAGTTCTTC. Translating gives CATSETLAGVGEQFF.

This clonotype has more than one count but fewer than ten. The conserved final phenylalanine or tryptophan is absent from the CDR3, which likely points to a read error. The chain carries TRBV11-2 and TRBJ2-5; 7 positions match TRBD2. This CDR3 spans 14 amino acids. Germline CDR1 reads SGHAT; CDR2 reads FQNNGV. The ends lost 1 base at V and 5 bases at J; junction bases unmatched: 4. For the CDR3, the DNA is TGTGCCAGCAGCTTAGGGCGGGAGTGGGAGACCCAGTACCTC. This sequence encodes CASSLGREWETQYL.

This clonotype was detected ten times or more. In DNA form, the CDR3 reads TGTGCCAGCCTAGGCAGCAATCAGCCCCAGCATTTT. It translates to CASLGSNQPQHF. The chain links TRBV6-2 or TRBV6-3 to TRBJ1-5; unclear D gene. Germline V gives CDR1 MNHEY, CDR2 SVGEGT. Trimming stripped 8 bases from V and 1 base from J, with 6 bases between. The CDR3 sequence is 12 residues long.

This clonotype appeared many times. The chain has TRBV20-1 and TRBJ2-1; possibly TRBD2 for D (6 bases). The CDR3 is 14 residues long. In germline, CDR1 is DFQATT, CDR2 SNEGSKA (reference sequence). Trimming pared 6 bases from V and 4 bases from J, leaving 16 bases between. The CDR3 loop is CSAWLTRDYNEQFF. The CDR3 DNA sequence: TGCAGTGCCTGGCTTACGCGGGATTACAATGAGCAGTTCTTC.

This clonotype came up a few times. The chain recombines TRBV6-5 with TRBJ2-2; possible D gene TRBD1, 5 bases. Germline V gives CDR1 MNHEY, CDR2 SVGAGI. Deletions cut 2 bases from V and 3 bases from J, with 22 bases between. This CDR3 has 19 residues. In nucleotides, the CDR3 is TGTGCCAGCAGTTACGAGACCCCTGACAGTAGGGGCTACACCGGGGAGCTGTTTTTT. Protein: CASSYETPDSRGYTGELFF.

This rearrangement joins TRBV3-1 to TRBJ1-2; 12 positions match TRBD1. V lost 2 bases to trimming and J lost 12 bases; unmatched junction nucleotides: 7. CDR1 and CDR2 from the germline V gene are LGHDT and YNNKEL (reference sequence). The CDR3 contains 14 residues. CDR3 region: CASSQRGQGAGNTF. The CDR3 nucleotides read TGTGCCAGCAGCCAAAGGGGACAGGGGGCAGGGAACACCTTC.

The chain couples TRBV9 to TRBJ2-7; 8 bases are shared with TRBD2. Trimming took 4 bases from V and 4 from J; bases not matched to a gene: 13. The CDR3 contains 16 residues. Germline V gene lookup returns CDR1 SGDLS and CDR2 YYNGEE. The CDR3 DNA reads as TGTGCCAGCAGCCGAAGTGGTACGGGAGGGATGTACGAGCAGTACTTC. Its protein is CASSRSGTGGMYEQYF. Based on the CDR3 plus reference TRBV9 and TRBJ2-7, the full variable domain is DSGVTQTPKHLITATGQRVTLRCSPRSGDLSVYWYQQSLDQGLQFLIQYYNGEERAKGNILERFSAQQFPDLHSELNLSSLELGDSALYFCASSRSGTGGMYEQYFGPGTRLTVT.

The table lists this clonotype with many counts. The J gene is TRBJ2-1, the V gene TRBV28, with TRBD2 identical over 9 bases. Germline CDR1 reads MDHEN; CDR2 reads SYDVKM. This CDR3 is 15 amino acids long. The junction had 3 bases not matched to a gene; V was cut back by 3 bases and J by 3 bases. As DNA, the CDR3 is TGTGCCAGCAGTTTTAGCGGGAGAGGCTACAATGAGCAGTTCTTC. Translated: CASSFSGRGYNEQFF.

This clonotype was counted ten times or more. The V gene is TRBV6-1, the J gene TRBJ2-3, with unresolved D. Germline loops: CDR1 MNHNS, CDR2 SASEGT. Trimming took 3 bases from V and 3 from J, leaving 7 bases between them. The length of the CDR3 is 13 residues. The CDR3 bases are TGTGCCAGCAGTGAGTCGTGGACAGATACGCAGTATTTT. Amino acid sequence: CASSESWTDTQYF.

Concerning this clonotype itself: At one end, the junction sequence differs from germline, possibly due to a read error. The chain couples TRBV2 to TRBJ1-1; D possibly corresponds to TRBD1 (5 bases). CDR1 SNHLY and CDR2 FYNNEI come from the germline V gene. The CDR3 is 15 residues long. The CDR3 is CASSHQPGGDTEAFF. DNA of the CDR3: TGCGCCAGCAGCCACCAACCTGGGGGGGACACTGAAGCTTTCTTT.

The chain couples TRBV20-1 to TRBJ2-4; 13 bases line up with TRBD2. This CDR3 is 14 amino acids long. The germline gives CDR1 DFQATT, CDR2 SNEGSKA (reference sequence). V was clipped by 6 bases and J by 5 bases; unmatched bases: 4. In DNA, the CDR3 is TGCAGTGCGGGTGGGACTAGCGGGGAAAACATTCAGTACTTC. It yields the protein CSAGGTSGENIQYF.

As regards this clonotype: Since a much larger clone is just one base distant, this may be a read error. V gene TRBV29-1 combines with J gene TRBJ2-1; possible D gene TRBD2, 5 bases. There are 16 residues in the CDR3. V was trimmed by 0 bases and J by 6 bases, leaving 18 bases between them. Germline CDR1 and CDR2: SQVTM and ANQGSEA. CDR3 sequence reads: CSVEDLAGYRANEQFF. In nucleotides, the CDR3 is TGCAGCGTTGAAGATCTAGCCGGTTACCGGGCCAATGAGCAGTTCTTC.

This clonotype was seen repeatedly, ten times or more. This chain joins TRBV29-1 and TRBJ2-1, with D possibly being TRBD1 or TRBD2 (5 bases each). The CDR3 runs 14 residues. The V gene's germline CDR1 is SQVTM and CDR2 ANQGSEA. V was cut by 6 bases and J by 5 bases, with 17 bases left in between. The CDR3 sequence: CSVRWASRDNEQFF. CDR3 nucleotide sequence: TGCAGCGTCAGGTGGGCTAGCAGGGACAATGAGCAGTTCTTC.

This clonotype was detected ten times or more. V gene TRBV20-1 combines with J gene TRBJ2-7; 7 nucleotides align to TRBD2. The trim removed 0 bases at V and 6 bases at J, leaving 8 bases unmatched. Germline V gene sequence: CDR1 DFQATT, CDR2 SNEGSKA (reference sequence). This CDR3 spans 14 amino acids. The CDR3 loop reads CSAREGGGPVEQYF. DNA of the CDR3: TGCAGTGCTAGAGAGGGGGGAGGGCCAGTCGAGCAGTACTTC.

In its sample, this clonotype was seen a few times. The chain uses TRBV7-6 and TRBJ1-5; D unresolved. This CDR3 has 16 residues. V was trimmed by 5 bases and J by 1 base, leaving 15 bases between them. The germline CDR1 and CDR2 sequences are SGHVS and FNYEAQ. The CDR3 sequence is CASSSASFGSNQPQHF. The CDR3 region has the DNA TGTGCCAGCAGCAGTGCCAGCTTTGGGAGCAATCAGCCCCAGCATTTT.

This sequence joins TRBV5-6 and TRBJ2-3; perhaps TRBD2 as D (6 bases). This CDR3 contains 15 residues. Trimming took 9 bases from V and 0 from J, leaving 17 bases between them. The V gene's germline CDR1 is SGHDT and CDR2 YYEEEE. This CDR3 reads CATTTGGGSTDTQYF. The CDR3, as DNA: TGTGCCACCACCACCGGGGGTGGAAGCACAGATACGCAGTATTTT.

The table lists this clonotype with a few counts. The CDR3 sequence is CASIQSSNQPQHF. CDR3 coding DNA: TGTGCCAGCATTCAAAGTAGCAATCAGCCCCAGCATTTT. V is TRBV28 and J is TRBJ1-5, with unresolved D. The CDR3 consists of 13 residues. The germline V and J ends were trimmed by 7 bases and 0 bases, with 7 bases remaining between them. Germline-derived CDR1 and CDR2 are MDHEN and SYDVKM.

This clonotype was observed a few times. V is TRBV20-1 and J is TRBJ1-2; D is possibly TRBD1 (5 bases). CDR3 size: 14 residues. V shed 6 bases and J shed 3 bases, with 17 bases lying between them. Germline V CDR1 and CDR2: DFQATT, SNEGSKA (reference sequence). Written as DNA, the CDR3 is TGCAGTGCCAGTAGTCCCGGGGGGGACTATGGCTACACCTTC. Translation gives CSASSPGGDYGYTF.

In its sample, this clonotype was seen many times. This chain connects TRBV11-3 to TRBJ2-1, with D perhaps being TRBD1 or TRBD2 (5 bases each). Trimming left V 2 bases short and J 4 bases short, with 15 bases between. Germline V gives CDR1 SGHNT, CDR2 YENEEA. This CDR3 region has 16 residues. The CDR3 reads CASSLRSGTGYNEQFF. The CDR3 DNA reads as TGTGCCAGCAGCTTAAGGTCCGGGACCGGGTACAATGAGCAGTTCTTC.

This clonotype was recorded a few times. The chain uses TRBV6-2 or TRBV6-3 and TRBJ2-6, with D possibly matching TRBD1 (6 bases). This CDR3 contains 17 residues. V was clipped by 6 bases and J by 0 bases, with 15 bases between them. The germline CDR1 and CDR2 sequences are MNHEY and SVGEGT. CDR3 coding DNA: TGTGCCAGCAGCTCAATCGGACAGTCCTCTGGGGCCAACGTCCTGACTTTC. Residues: CASSSIGQSSGANVLTF.

This clonotype was picked up many times. The chain combines TRBV30 with TRBJ2-2; 8 positions agree with TRBD2. The CDR3 is made up of 15 amino acids. V shed 0 bases, J shed 7 bases, and the junction held 7 bases outside the gene matches. CDR1 GTSNPN and CDR2 SVGIG come from the germline V gene (reference sequence). The CDR3 sequence: CAWSVASGSVGELFF. The CDR3 region has the DNA TGTGCCTGGAGTGTAGCCAGCGGGAGCGTCGGGGAGCTGTTTTTT.

The V and J genes are TRBV10-2 and TRBJ2-7, with a weak D call TRBD2 (6 bases). With 6 bases removed from V and 1 base from J, the gap between germline ends came to 10 bases. Germline V lookup: CDR1 WSHSY, CDR2 SAAADI. The CDR3 consists of 13 residues. CDR3 coding DNA: TGCGCCAGCAGCGCCGCGGGGTCCTACGAGCAGTACTTC. Its protein product is CASSAAGSYEQYF.

There are many counts of this clonotype. The gene calls are TRBV3-1 and TRBJ1-1; 8 positions match TRBD1. The CDR3 is 14 residues long. The germline CDR1 and CDR2 sequences are LGHDT and YNNKEL (reference sequence). V lost 4 bases and J lost 4; bases outside the gene matches: 5. CDR3 protein: CASSRQGAFTEAFF. CDR3 DNA: TGTGCCAGCAGCCGGCAGGGGGCTTTCACTGAAGCTTTCTTT.

This clonotype was seen repeatedly, ten times or more. The chain couples TRBV7-2 to TRBJ2-5; D unresolved. The CDR3 runs 14 residues. The germline V gene has CDR1 SGHTA and CDR2 FQGNSA. Trimming cost V 2 bases and J 1 base, with 8 bases left between them. Here the CDR3 reads CASSLSKVQETQYF. The CDR3 nucleotides are TGTGCCAGCAGCTTATCTAAGGTCCAAGAGACCCAGTACTTC.

The chain combines TRBV30 with TRBJ2-7; TRBD2 is a possible D gene (9 bases). The ends were cut back, 3 bases at V and 2 bases at J, with 26 bases in the middle. This CDR3 region has 18 residues. The germline gives CDR1 GTSNPN, CDR2 SVGIG (reference sequence). CDR3 sequence: CAWSPDRAGLAWTYEQYF. For the CDR3, the DNA is TGTGCCTGGAGCCCGGACAGGGCAGGACTAGCGTGGACCTACGAGCAGTACTTC.

This clonotype was counted only a few times. The V call is TRBV20-1, the J call TRBJ2-6; D remains unclear. Between the trimmed V and J ends, which lost 1 base and 2 bases, there was a span of 9 bases. The germline V gene encodes CDR1 DFQATT and CDR2 SNEGSKA (reference sequence). This CDR3 is built from 15 residues. The DNA of the CDR3 is TGCAGTGCTAGAGTAGGTAGTGCTGGGGCCAACGTCCTGACTTTC. Protein product: CSARVGSAGANVLTF.

V usage is TRBV15 and J usage is TRBJ2-1; 7 nucleotides match TRBD2. The CDR3 runs to 17 residues. J lost 4 bases, V lost 5 bases, and 14 bases had no gene match. Germline V gene data show CDR1 as LNHNV and CDR2 as YYDKDF (reference sequence). The chain's CDR3 is CATSPPRRASGYNEQFF. The CDR3 nucleotides are TGTGCCACCAGCCCCCCCCGGCGGGCTAGCGGTTACAATGAGCAGTTCTTC.